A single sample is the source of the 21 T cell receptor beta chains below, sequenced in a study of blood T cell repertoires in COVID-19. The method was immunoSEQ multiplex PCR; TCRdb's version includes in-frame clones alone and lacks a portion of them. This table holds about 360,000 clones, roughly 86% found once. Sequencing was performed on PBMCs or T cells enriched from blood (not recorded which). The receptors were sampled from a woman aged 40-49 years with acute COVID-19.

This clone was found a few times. Here the CDR3 reads CASSDRQKISGNTIYF. The CDR3, as DNA: TGTGCCAGCAGTGACCGACAAAAAATCTCTGGAAACACCATATATTTT. This chain joins TRBV6-2 or TRBV6-3 and TRBJ1-3; D unclear. The germline gives CDR1 MNHEY, CDR2 SVGEGT. The CDR3 loop spans 16 amino acids. V lost 5 bases to trimming and J lost 0 bases, with 14 bases between them.

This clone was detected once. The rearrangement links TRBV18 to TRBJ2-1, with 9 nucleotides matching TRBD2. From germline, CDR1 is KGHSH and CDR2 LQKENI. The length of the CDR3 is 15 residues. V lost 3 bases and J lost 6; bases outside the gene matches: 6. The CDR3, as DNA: TGTGCCAGCTCACCCCCTAGCGGGGTCGGCAATGAGCAGTTCTTC. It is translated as CASSPPSGVGNEQFF.

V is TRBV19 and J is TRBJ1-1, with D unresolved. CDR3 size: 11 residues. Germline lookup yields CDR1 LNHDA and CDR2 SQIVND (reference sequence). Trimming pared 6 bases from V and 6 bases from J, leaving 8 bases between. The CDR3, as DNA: TGTGCCAGTAGACAGCGGGCTGAAGCTTTCTTT. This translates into CASRQRAEAFF.

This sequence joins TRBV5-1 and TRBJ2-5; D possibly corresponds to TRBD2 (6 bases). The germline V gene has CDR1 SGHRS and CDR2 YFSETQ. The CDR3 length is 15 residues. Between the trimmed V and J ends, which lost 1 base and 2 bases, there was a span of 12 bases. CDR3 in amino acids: CASSLIGGTQETQYF. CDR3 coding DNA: TGCGCCAGCAGCTTGATAGGAGGGACGCAAGAGACCCAGTACTTC.

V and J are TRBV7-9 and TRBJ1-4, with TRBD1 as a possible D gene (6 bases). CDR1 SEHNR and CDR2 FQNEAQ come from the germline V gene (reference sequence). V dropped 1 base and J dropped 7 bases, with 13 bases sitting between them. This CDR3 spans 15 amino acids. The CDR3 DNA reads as TGTGCCAGCAGCTTAGAGCGGGGGGCTGGTGAAAAACTGTTTTTT. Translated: CASSLERGAGEKLFF.

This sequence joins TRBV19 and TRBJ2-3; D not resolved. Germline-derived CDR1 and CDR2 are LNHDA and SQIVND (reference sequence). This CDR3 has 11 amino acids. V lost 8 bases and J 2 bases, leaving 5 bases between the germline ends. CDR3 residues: CASSNTDTQYF. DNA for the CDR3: TGTGCCAGTTCTAACACAGATACGCAGTATTTT. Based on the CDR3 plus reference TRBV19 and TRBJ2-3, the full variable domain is DGGITQSPKYLFRKEGQNVTLSCEQNLNHDAMYWYRQDPGQGLRLIYYSQIVNDFQKGDIAEGYSVSREKKESFPLTVTSAQKNPTAFYLCASSNTDTQYFGPGTRLTVL.

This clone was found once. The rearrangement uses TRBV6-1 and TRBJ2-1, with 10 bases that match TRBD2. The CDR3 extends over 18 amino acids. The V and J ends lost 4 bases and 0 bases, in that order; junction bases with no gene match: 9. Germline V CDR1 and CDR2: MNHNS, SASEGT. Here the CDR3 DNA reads TGTGCCAGCAGTGGGAGGGGTAGCGGGGGGCCCTCCTACAATGAGCAGTTCTTC. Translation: CASSGRGSGGPSYNEQFF.

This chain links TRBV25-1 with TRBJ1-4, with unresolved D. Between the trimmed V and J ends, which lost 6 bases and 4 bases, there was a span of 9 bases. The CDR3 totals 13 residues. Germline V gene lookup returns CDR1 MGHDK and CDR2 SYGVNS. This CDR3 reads CASSPGLNEKLFF. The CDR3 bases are TGTGCCAGCAGCCCGGGTCTTAATGAAAAACTGTTTTTT.

The CDR3 nucleotides read TGTGCCAGCAGTGCGCAAAGCGGAGATACGCAGTATTTT. It yields the protein CASSAQSGDTQYF. The V call is TRBV6-4, the J call TRBJ2-3; maybe TRBD2 (5 bases). Trimming took off 4 bases at V and 5 bases at J, with 10 bases between the two ends. This CDR3 contains 13 residues. Per germline, CDR1 MRHNA and CDR2 SNTAGT.

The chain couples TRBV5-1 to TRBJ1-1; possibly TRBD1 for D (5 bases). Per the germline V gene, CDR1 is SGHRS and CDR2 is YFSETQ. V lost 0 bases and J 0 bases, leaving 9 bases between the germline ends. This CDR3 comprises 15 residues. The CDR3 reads CASSLDRQMNTEAFF. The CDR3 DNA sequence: TGCGCCAGCAGCTTGGATCGACAGATGAACACTGAAGCTTTCTTT.

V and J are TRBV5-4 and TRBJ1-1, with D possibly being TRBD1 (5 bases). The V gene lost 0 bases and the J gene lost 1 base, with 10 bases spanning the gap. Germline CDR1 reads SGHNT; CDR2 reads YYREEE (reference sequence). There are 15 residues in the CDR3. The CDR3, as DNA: TGTGCCAGCAGCTTGGAGACAGTTAAGAACACTGAAGCTTTCTTT. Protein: CASSLETVKNTEAFF.

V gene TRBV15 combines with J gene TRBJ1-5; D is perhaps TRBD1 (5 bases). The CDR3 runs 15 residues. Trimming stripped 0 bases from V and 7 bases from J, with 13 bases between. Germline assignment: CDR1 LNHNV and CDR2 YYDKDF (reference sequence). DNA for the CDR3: TGTGCCACCAGCAGAGAGGGCAGGGTAGAGCAGCCCCAGCATTTT. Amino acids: CATSREGRVEQPQHF. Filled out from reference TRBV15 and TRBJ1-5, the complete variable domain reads DAMVIQNPRYQVTQFGKPVTLSCSQTLNHNVMYWYQQKSSQAPKLLFHYYDKDFNNEADTPDNFQSRRPNTSFCFLDIRSPGLGDTAMYLCATSREGRVEQPQHFGDGTRLSIL.

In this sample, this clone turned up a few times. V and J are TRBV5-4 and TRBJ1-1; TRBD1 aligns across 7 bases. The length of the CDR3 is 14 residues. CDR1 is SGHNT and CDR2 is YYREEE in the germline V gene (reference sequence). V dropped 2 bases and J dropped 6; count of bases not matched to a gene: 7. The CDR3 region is CASSFQRGPAEAFF. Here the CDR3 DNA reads TGTGCCAGCAGCTTTCAAAGGGGGCCGGCTGAAGCTTTCTTT.

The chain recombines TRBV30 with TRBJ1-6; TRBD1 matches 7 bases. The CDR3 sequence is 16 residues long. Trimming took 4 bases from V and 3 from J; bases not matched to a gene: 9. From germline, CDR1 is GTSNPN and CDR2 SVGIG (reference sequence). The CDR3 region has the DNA TGTGCCTGGACTATAGGACAGGAGATCTATAATTCACCCCTCCACTTT. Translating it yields CAWTIGQEIYNSPLHF.

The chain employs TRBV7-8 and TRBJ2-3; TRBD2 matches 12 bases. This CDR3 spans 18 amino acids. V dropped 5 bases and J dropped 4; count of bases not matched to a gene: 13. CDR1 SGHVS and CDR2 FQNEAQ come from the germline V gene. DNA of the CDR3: TGTGCCAGCAGCCTCATTGGACTAGCGGGGACAGGGGCAGATACGCAGTATTTT. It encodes CASSLIGLAGTGADTQYF.

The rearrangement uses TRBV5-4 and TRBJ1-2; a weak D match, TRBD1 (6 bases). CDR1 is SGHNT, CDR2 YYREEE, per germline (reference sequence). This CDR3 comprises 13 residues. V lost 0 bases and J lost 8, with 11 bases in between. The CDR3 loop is CASSLGQVGGYTF. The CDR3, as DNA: TGTGCCAGCAGCTTGGGACAGGTGGGCGGCTACACCTTC.

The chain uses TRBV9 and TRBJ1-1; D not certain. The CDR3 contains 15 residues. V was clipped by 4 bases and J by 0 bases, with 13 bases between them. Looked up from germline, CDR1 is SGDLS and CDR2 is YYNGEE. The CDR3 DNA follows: TGTGCCAGCAGCACCTCACTTACTATGAACACTGAAGCTTTCTTT. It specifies CASSTSLTMNTEAFF.

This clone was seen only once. CDR3 in DNA: TGTGCCAGCAGGGTGAGGGACACAGATACGCAGTATTTT. Translation gives CASRVRDTDTQYF. The chain has TRBV7-9 and TRBJ2-3; weak D call: TRBD2 (5 bases). CDR1 is SEHNR and CDR2 is FQNEAQ in the germline V gene (reference sequence). V lost 6 bases and J lost 2, with 9 bases in between. The CDR3 loop spans 13 amino acids.

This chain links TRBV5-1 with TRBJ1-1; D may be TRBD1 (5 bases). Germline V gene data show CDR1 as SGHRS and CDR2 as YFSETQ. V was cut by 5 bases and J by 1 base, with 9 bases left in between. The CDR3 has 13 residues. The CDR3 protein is CASRMTENTEAFF. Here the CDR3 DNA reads TGCGCCAGCAGAATGACAGAGAACACTGAAGCTTTCTTT.

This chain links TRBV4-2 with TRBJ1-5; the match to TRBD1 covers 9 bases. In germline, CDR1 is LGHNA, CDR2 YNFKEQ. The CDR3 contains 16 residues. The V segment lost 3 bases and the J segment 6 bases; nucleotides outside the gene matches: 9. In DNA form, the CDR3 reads TGTGCCAGCAGCCAGGACGCGACAGGGGGGTTTCAGCCCCAGCATTTT. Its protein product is CASSQDATGGFQPQHF.

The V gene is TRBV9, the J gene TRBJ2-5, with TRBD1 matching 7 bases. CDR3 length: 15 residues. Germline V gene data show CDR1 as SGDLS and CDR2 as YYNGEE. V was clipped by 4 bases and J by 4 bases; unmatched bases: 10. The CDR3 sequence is CASSPQGSGGETQYF. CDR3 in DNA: TGTGCCAGCAGCCCCCAAGGATCAGGGGGAGAGACCCAGTACTTC.